This T cell receptor delta chain was sequenced in a study of gamma-delta chains in newborns, infants, children. TCRdb used CATT to re-call clones from the reads. Of 10,000 to 14,000 delta-chain clones in the sample, about 8.7% were seen once. The CDR3 totals 19 residues. V lost 3 bases to trimming and J lost 0 bases; unmatched junction nucleotides: 13. The germline CDR1 and CDR2 sequences are GEAIGNYY and EKD. This clone was observed a handful of times. This TCR was sampled from a child who was a newborn, infant or young child, either healthy, febrile or measles-vaccinated (not recorded which). The J gene is TRDJ2, the V gene TRDV2, with 9 bases that match TRDD3. The sample comprised blood. The CDR3 DNA sequence: TGTGCCTGTGACCCTGTACTGGGGGACTTAGAAGCTTTGACAGCACAACTCTTCTTT. Translation: CACDPVLGDLEALTAQLFF.